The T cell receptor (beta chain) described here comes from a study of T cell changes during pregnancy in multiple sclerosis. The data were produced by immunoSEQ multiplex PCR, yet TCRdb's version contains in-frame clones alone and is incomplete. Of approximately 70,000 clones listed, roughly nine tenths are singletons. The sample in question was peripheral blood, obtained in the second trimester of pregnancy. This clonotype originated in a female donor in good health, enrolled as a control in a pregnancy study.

The CDR3 nucleotides are TGCGCCAGCAGCTTAACGATGGGGACTAGCGGGTGGAATGAGCAGTTCTTC. Translating it yields CASSLTMGTSGWNEQFF. The chain uses TRBV5-1 and TRBJ2-1; the match to TRBD2 covers 12 bases. The germline gives CDR1 SGHRS, CDR2 YFSETQ. After removal of 2 bases from V and 7 bases from J, the junction contained 10 bases not matched to a gene. The CDR3 spans 17 residues.